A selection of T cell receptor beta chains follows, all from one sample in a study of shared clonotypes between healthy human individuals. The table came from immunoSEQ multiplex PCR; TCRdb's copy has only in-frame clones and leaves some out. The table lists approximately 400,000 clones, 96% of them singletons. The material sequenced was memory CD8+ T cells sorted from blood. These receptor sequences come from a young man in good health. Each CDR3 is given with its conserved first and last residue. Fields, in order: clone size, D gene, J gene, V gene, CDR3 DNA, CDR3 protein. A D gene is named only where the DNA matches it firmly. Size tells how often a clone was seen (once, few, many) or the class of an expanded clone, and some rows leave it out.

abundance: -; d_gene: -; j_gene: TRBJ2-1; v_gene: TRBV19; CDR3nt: TGTGCCAGTAGAGGGTTGCCCAATGAGCAGTTCTTC; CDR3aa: CASRGLPNEQFF
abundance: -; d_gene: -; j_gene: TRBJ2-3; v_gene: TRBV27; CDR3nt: TGTGCCAGCACAGTGTCTGGGGGCGATACGCAGTATTTT; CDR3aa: CASTVSGGDTQYF
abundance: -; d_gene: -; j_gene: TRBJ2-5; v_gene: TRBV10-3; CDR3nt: TGTGCCATCAGTGAGTCGAGGCCACGCGCGGGTAGGCAAGAGACCCAGTACTTC; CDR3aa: CAISESRPRAGRQETQYF
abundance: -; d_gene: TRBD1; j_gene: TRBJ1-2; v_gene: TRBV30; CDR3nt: TGTGCCTGGAGGCTGACAGGGGGTACCTTCTATGGCTACACCTTC; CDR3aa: CAWRLTGGTFYGYTF
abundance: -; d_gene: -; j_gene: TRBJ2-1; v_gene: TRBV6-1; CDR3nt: TGTGCCAGCAGTTATAACAGGGTTAATGAGCAGTTCTTC; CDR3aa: CASSYNRVNEQFF
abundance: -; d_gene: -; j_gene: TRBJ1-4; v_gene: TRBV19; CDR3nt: TGTGCCAGTAGGACAGCTCAAAATGAAAAACTGTTTTTT; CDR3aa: CASRTAQNEKLFF
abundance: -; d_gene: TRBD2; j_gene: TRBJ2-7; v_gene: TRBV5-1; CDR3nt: TGCGCCAGCAGCCCAACACTAGCGGGGGGATACGAGCAGTACTTC; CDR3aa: CASSPTLAGGYEQYF
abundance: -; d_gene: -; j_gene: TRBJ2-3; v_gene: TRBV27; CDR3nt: TGTGCCAGCAGTCCAACAGGGGATACGCAGTATTTT; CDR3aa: CASSPTGDTQYF
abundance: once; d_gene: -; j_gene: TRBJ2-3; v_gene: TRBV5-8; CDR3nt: TGTGCCAGCAGCTTGGGTTTGTGGGGGCGATCGGGGACAGATACGCAGTATTTT; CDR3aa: CASSLGLWGRSGTDTQYF
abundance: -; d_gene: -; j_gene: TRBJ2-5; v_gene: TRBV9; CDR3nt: TGTGCCAGCAGCGTAGGAGAATGGGGAGAGACCCAGTACTTC; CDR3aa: CASSVGEWGETQYF
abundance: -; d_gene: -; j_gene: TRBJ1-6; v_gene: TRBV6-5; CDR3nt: TGTGCCAGCAGCCGTGCCCCACGTTCACCCCTCCACTTT; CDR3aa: CASSRAPRSPLHF
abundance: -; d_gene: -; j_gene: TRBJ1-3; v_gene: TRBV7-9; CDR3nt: TGTGCCAGCAGTCTTGGGGAAGGAAACACCATATATTTT; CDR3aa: CASSLGEGNTIYF
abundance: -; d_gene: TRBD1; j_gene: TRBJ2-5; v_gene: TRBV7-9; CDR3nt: TGTGCCAGCAGCTTAGGGACAGGCGGGGAGACCCAGTACTTC; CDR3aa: CASSLGTGGETQYF